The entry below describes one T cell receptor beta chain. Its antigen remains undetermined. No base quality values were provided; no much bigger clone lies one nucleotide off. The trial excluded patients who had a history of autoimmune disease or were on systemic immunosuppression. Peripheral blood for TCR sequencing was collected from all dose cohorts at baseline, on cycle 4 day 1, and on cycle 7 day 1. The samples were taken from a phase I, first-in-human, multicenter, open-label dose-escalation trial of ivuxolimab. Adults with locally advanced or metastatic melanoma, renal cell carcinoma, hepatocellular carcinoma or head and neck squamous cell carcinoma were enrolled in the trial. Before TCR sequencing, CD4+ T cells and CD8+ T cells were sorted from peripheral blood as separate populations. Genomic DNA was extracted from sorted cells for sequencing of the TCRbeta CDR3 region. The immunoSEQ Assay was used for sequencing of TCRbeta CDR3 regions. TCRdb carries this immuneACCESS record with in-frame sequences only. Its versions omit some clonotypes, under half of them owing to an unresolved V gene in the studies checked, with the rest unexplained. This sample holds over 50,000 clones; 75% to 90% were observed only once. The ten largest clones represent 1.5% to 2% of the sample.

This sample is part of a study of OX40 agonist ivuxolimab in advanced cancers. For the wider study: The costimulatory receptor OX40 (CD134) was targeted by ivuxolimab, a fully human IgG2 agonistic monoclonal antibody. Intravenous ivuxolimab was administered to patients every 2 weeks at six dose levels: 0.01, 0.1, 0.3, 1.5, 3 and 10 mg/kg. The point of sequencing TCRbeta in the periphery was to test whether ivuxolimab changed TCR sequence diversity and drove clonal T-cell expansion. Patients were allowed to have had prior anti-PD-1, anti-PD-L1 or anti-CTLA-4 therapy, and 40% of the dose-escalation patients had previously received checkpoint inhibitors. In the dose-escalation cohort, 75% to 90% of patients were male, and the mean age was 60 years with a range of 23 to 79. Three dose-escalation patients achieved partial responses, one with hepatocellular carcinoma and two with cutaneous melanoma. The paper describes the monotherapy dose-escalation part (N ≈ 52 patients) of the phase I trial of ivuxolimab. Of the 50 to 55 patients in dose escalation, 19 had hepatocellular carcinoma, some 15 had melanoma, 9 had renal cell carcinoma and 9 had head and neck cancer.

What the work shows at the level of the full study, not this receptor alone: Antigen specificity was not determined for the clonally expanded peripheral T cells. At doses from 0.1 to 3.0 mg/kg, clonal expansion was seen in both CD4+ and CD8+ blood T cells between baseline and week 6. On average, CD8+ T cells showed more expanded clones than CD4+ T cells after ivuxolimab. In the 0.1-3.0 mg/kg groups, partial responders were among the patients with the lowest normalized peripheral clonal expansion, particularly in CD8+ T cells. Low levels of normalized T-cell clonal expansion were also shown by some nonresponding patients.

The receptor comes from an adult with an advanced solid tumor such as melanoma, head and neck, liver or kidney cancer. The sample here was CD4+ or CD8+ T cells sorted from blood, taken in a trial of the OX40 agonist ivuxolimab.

The bases read TGTGCCAGCAGTGGACCGGGCTGGAAGAATGGCTACACCTTC. Translated, this gives CASSGPGWKNGYTF. The rearranged chain carries TRBV28 and TRBJ1-2; the D gene remains uncertain. There are 14 amino acids in the CDR3, from cysteine to phenylalanine inclusive. The kept DNA is CDR3 alone, 42 bases in frame from the first base. Based on the germline V gene, the CDR1 and CDR2 sequences are MDHEN and SYDVKM. Trimming takes 5 bases from V and 6 bases from J, and the germline ends sit 16 bases apart.